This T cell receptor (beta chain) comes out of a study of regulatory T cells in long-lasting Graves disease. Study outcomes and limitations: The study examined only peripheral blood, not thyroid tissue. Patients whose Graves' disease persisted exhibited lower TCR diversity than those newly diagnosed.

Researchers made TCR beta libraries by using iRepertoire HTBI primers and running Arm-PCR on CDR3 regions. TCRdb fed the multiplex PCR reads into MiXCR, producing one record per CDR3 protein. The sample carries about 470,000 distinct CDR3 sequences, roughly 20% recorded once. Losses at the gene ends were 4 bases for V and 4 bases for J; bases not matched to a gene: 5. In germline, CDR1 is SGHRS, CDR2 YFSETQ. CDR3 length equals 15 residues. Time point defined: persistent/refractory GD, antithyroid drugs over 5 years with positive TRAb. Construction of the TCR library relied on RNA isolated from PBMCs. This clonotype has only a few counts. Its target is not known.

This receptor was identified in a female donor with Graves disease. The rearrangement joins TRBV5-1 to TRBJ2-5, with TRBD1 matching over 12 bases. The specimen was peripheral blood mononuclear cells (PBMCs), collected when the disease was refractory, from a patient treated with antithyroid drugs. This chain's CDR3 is CASSVGDRGPETQYF. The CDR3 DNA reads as TGCGCCAGCAGCGTGGGGGACAGGGGGCCAGAGACCCAGTACTTC.